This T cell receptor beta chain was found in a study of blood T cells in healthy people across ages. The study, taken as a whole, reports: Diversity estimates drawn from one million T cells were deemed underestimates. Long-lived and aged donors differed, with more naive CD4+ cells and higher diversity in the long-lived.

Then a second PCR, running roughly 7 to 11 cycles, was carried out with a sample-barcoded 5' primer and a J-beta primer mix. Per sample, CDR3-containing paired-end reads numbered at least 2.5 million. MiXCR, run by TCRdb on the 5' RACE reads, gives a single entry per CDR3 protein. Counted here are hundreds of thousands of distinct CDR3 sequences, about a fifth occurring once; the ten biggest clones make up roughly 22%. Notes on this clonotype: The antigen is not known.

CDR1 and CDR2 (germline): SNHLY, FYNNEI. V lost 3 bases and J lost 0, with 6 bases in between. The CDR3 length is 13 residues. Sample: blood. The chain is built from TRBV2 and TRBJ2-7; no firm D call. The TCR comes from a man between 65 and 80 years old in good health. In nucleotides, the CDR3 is TGTGCCAGCAGTGACAGGCGCTCCTACGAGCAGTACTTC. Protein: CASSDRRSYEQYF.